This TCR beta chain was recorded in a study of blood T cell repertoires in COVID-19. About the study: The United States, Italy and Spain provided the acute and convalescent COVID-19 samples.

This clone was detected a few times. Per the study methods: Nucleated cell counts were estimated from reference gene primer amplification. Here immunoSEQ multiplex PCR was the method, and the copy in TCRdb shows in-frame clones only, minus some. V, J and clone size are those of that table, while D and trimming were read from the DNA. The sample has roughly 100,000 clones, approximately 78% seen once; the top ten hold about 9.3%. The germline V gene has CDR1 WNHNN and CDR2 SYGVQD (reference sequence). The germline V and J ends were trimmed by 6 bases and 5 bases, with 16 bases remaining between them. The CDR3 runs to 15 residues.

The sequence derives from a man aged 60 to 69 with active or convalescent COVID-19. Sequenced: peripheral blood. The gene calls are TRBV10-1 and TRBJ2-2, with a tentative D call TRBD1 (6 bases). As DNA, the CDR3 is TGCGCCAGCAGCGGACAGCGAGTAGGAACCGGGGAGCTGTTTTTT. The encoded protein is CASSGQRVGTGELFF.